This T cell receptor (beta chain) originates from a study of blood T cell repertoires in COVID-19. In the study overall: Donors in the United States, Italy and Spain gave samples during acute or convalescent COVID-19.

This CDR3 is 14 amino acids long. Original processing methods: How many nucleated cells were present was estimated from reference gene primer amplification. TCRdb's copy holds only in-frame clones and misses some; the assay was immunoSEQ multiplex PCR. V, J and clone size derive from that table, while D and trimming were established from the DNA sequence. The table records some 250,000 clones, around 80% of them present only once. Sequenced: peripheral blood. The TCR was taken from a man aged 35-49 years with active or convalescent COVID-19. This chain connects TRBV21-1 to TRBJ1-6; the tabulated D call, TRBD1, remains unverified against the DNA. TRBV21-1 is a listed pseudogene. CDR3 in DNA: TGTGCCAGCAGCAAGGGACAGGGGAATTCACCCCTCCACTTT. Its translation is CASSKGQGNSPLHF.